This paragraph covers one TCR beta chain sequence. One end of the junction is discordant with germline, which a read error may explain. The data were taken from a study of OX40 agonist ivuxolimab in advanced cancers. Background on the study: An anti-OX40 (CD134) antibody with agonistic activity, ivuxolimab, was administered to patients.

Sequenced by immunoSEQ multiplex PCR; TCRdb stores in-frame clones only, minus some. The sample lists 70,000 to 95,000 clones; about 88% were seen once. The CDR3 consists of 9 residues. On cycle 4 day 1 and cycle 7 day 1, as well as at baseline, blood was sampled. The sequence was collected from an adult with an advanced solid tumor such as melanoma, head and neck, liver or kidney cancer. Sequencing used CD4+ or CD8+ T cells sorted from blood, obtained in a trial of the OX40 agonist ivuxolimab. J is TRBJ2-3 and V is TRBV5-3; no reliable D call. TRBV5-3 is treated as an ORF (open reading frame) with a function not yet certain. The CDR3 region has the DNA TGTGCCAGAAGCTCCTTTCGGAATTTT. Its protein product is CARSSFRNF.